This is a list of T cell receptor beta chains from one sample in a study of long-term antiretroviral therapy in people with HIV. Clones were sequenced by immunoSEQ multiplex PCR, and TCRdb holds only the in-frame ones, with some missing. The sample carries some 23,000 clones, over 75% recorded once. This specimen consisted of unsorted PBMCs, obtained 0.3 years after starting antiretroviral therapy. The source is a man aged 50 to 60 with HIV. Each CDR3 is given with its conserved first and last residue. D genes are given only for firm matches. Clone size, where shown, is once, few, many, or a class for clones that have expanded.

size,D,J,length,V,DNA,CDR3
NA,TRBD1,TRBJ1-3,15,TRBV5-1,TGCGCCAGCAGCCCGGGACAGGCAGAGGGAAACACCATATATTTT,CASSPGQAEGNTIYF
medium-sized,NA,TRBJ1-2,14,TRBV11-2,TGTGCCAGCAGCTTAGACGAGATTAACTATGGCTACACCTTC,CASSLDEINYGYTF
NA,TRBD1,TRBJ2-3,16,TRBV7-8,TGTGCCAGCAGCCAAGACCGGGACAGGGAAACAGATACGCAGTATTTT,CASSQDRDRETDTQYF
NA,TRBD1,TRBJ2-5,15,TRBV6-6,TGTGCCAGCAGTTACGTAATGGGACAGCAAGAGACCCAGTACTTC,CASSYVMGQQETQYF
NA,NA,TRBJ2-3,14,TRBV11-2,TGTGCCAGCAGCGACCGGGACCTTCTAGATACGCAGTATTTT,CASSDRDLLDTQYF
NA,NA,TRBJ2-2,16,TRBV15,TGTGCCACCAGCCTAGAGAGGGGCTCGAACACCGGGGAGCTGTTTTTT,CATSLERGSNTGELFF
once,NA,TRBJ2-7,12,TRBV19,TGTGCCAGTAGTATAGACGAAGAGGAGCAGTACTTC,CASSIDEEEQYF
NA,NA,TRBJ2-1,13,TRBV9,TGTGCCAGCAGCGTAGCTGGCGACAATGAGCAGTTCTTC,CASSVAGDNEQFF
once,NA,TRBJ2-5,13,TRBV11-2,TGTGCCAGCAGCGTGGGGTCGTGGGAGACCCAGTACTTC,CASSVGSWETQYF
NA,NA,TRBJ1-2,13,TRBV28,TGTGCCAGCAGAGTAGGAGCTAACTATGGCTACACCTTC,CASRVGANYGYTF
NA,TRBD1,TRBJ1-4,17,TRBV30,TGTGCCTGGAGTGGTCCCCGGGGACAGATAACTAATGAAAAACTGTTTTTT,CAWSGPRGQITNEKLFF
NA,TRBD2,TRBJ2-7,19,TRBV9,TGTGCCAGCAGCGTAGACTGGCTAGCGGGATCGCAGAGCTCCTACGAGCAGTACTTC,CASSVDWLAGSQSSYEQYF
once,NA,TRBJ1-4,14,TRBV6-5,TGTGCCAGCAGTTACATGGGAGGCAATGAAAAACTGTTTTTT,CASSYMGGNEKLFF
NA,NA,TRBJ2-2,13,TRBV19,TGTGCCAGTAGTCTCAGGGGCACCGGGGAGCTGTTTTTT,CASSLRGTGELFF
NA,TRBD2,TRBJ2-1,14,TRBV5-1,TGCGCCAGCAGTTGGACTAGCGGTTACAATGAGCAGTTCTTC,CASSWTSGYNEQFF
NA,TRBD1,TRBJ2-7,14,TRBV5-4,TGTGCCAGCAGCGTGACAGGGGGCGCGGGGGAGCAGTACTTC,CASSVTGGAGEQYF
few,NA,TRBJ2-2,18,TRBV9,TGTGCCAGCAGCGCCCTCAGCCCCCTTACTCTTAACACCGGGGAGCTGTTTTTT,CASSALSPLTLNTGELFF
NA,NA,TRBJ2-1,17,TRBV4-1,TGCGCCAGCAGCCAGCCCAGGTGGAGGGTAAAAGACAATGAGCAGTTCTTC,CASSQPRWRVKDNEQFF
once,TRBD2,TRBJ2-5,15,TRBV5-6,TGTGCCAGCAGCGGACTAGCGGGAGTCCAAGAGACCCAGTACTTC,CASSGLAGVQETQYF
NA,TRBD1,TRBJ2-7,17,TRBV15,TGTGCCACCAGCGTAACTCGGACAGGGGATACTTACTACGAGCAGTACTTC,CATSVTRTGDTYYEQYF
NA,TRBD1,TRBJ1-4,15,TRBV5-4,TGTGCCAGCAGCTTGGAAGGGGGCGCGAAGGAAAAACTGTTTTTT,CASSLEGGAKEKLFF
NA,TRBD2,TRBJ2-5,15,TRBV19,TGTGCCAGTAGTATATTCAGCGGGGTCCAAGAGACCCAGTACTTC,CASSIFSGVQETQYF
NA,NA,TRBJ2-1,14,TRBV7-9,TGTGCCAGCAGCTTGCGGAGGGACCTCAATGAGCAGTTCTTC,CASSLRRDLNEQFF